These T cell receptor beta chains were read from a single sample in a study of blood T cells in healthy people across ages. TCRdb called the 5' RACE reads again in MiXCR, with one record for every CDR3 protein. The sample carries some 1.8 million distinct CDR3 sequences, roughly two fifths recorded once. The sequencing sample was made of blood. These receptors were obtained from a human donor in good health. Both conserved end residues are part of each CDR3. The D gene is left open where the match is weak. Only part of the rows carry a size: once, few, many, or a class if the clone is expanded.

14,TRBJ1-2,TRBV20-1,TRBD1,few,CSARDTGQGDGYTF,TGCAGTGCTAGAGACACGGGACAGGGGGATGGCTACACCTTC
14,TRBJ1-1,TRBV12-3/TRBV12-4,.,few,CASSLNGPNTEAFF,TGTGCCAGCAGTTTAAATGGTCCTAACACTGAAGCTTTCTTT
14,TRBJ1-6,TRBV4-2,.,.,CASSQAGQGLPPHF,TGTGCCAGCAGCCAAGCAGGTCAGGGGTTGCCCCCCCACTTT
15,TRBJ2-7,TRBV9,.,few,CASSVVGDSAYEQYF,TGTGCCAGCAGCGTAGTTGGGGATTCCGCCTACGAGCAGTACTTC
13,TRBJ2-1,TRBV2,TRBD1,.,CASSDDRGETQFF,TGTGCCAGCAGTGACGACAGGGGTGAGACCCAGTTCTTC
14,TRBJ2-7,TRBV20-1,TRBD2,.,CSAKKGGGAHEQYF,TGCAGTGCAAAGAAGGGCGGGGGGGCCCACGAGCAGTACTTC
16,TRBJ2-1,TRBV6-6,TRBD2,few,CASSYSSGGADNEQFF,TGTGCCAGCAGTTACTCTAGCGGGGGGGCGGACAATGAGCAGTTCTTC
12,TRBJ2-1,TRBV29-1,.,.,CKTRDTDNEQFF,TGCAAGACCCGGGACACCGACAATGAGCAGTTCTTC
16,TRBJ2-3,TRBV6-5,TRBD2,few,CASRILAGSSTDTQYF,TGTGCCAGCAGAATACTAGCGGGTTCTAGCACAGATACGCAGTATTTT
16,TRBJ2-7,TRBV11-1,.,.,CASSVNRDLFSYEQYF,TGTGCCAGCAGCGTGAACAGGGATTTGTTCTCCTACGAGCAGTACTTC
14,TRBJ2-3,TRBV29-1,.,few,CSVAAGANTDTQYF,TGCAGCGTTGCAGCAGGGGCTAACACAGATACGCAGTATTTT
13,TRBJ1-4,TRBV20-1,.,.,CSASRETNEKLFF,TGCAGTGCTAGTAGAGAGACTAATGAAAAACTGTTTTTT
14,TRBJ2-7,TRBV28,.,.,CASSLASGDNEQYF,TGTGCCAGCAGTTTAGCGTCAGGGGACAACGAGCAGTACTTC
17,TRBJ2-1,TRBV9,TRBD1,.,CVSSVGPGTESYNEQFF,TGTGTCAGCAGCGTAGGTCCTGGGACAGAGTCCTACAATGAGCAGTTCTTC
14,TRBJ1-1,TRBV9,TRBD1,few,CASSPGTGRAEAFF,TGTGCCAGCAGCCCCGGGACAGGGAGGGCTGAAGCTTTCTTT
14,TRBJ2-1,TRBV5-6,.,few,CASLGGSSYNEQFF,TGTGCCAGCCTCGGTGGTAGCTCCTACAATGAGCAGTTCTTC
16,TRBJ2-1,TRBV4-1,TRBD2,few,CASRRPTSGGNNEQFF,TGCGCCAGCAGACGACCTACTAGCGGGGGGAACAATGAGCAGTTCTTC
14,TRBJ2-4,TRBV3-1,.,few,CASSQSLGWGIQYF,TGTGCCAGCAGCCAGAGCCTAGGGTGGGGCATTCAGTACTTC
12,TRBJ1-1,TRBV6-6,.,.,CASTLQNTEAFF,TGTGCCAGCACCCTGCAGAACACTGAAGCTTTCTTT
15,TRBJ2-7,TRBV20-1,.,once,CSASSCTVSSYEQYF,TGCAGTGCTAGTTCCTGCACGGTGAGCTCCTACGAGCAGTACTTC
12,TRBJ1-6,TRBV20-1,.,.,CSASWSYSPLHF,TGTAGTGCTAGTTGGTCTTATTCACCCCTCCACTTT
13,TRBJ1-5,TRBV28,.,.,CASSFSYIQPQHF,TGTGCCAGCAGTTTTAGCTATATCCAGCCCCAGCATTTT